The 7 T cell receptor beta chains given below trace back to one sample, sequenced in a study of blood T cell repertoires in COVID-19 (dated by TCRdb to between 2020 and 2021). Library generation was performed with the immunoSEQ multiplex PCR assay. TCRdb retrieved this table from immuneACCESS and kept in-frame rearrangements only. Not all clones are present; in checked studies, unresolved V genes account for under half, and no reason is known for the remainder. Counted in this sample were tens of thousands of clones; more than 85% of them appeared once. The leading ten clones occupy 15% of the sample. The sequencing input was peripheral blood. All receptors come from a human donor with active COVID-19. The donor label of this sample is uncertain.

This chain links TRBV12-3 or TRBV12-4 with TRBJ1-2, with D uncertain. The CDR3 totals 13 residues. The ends were cut back, 3 bases at V and 1 base at J, with 6 bases in the middle. The CDR3 sequence: CASSLSYNYGYTF. The CDR3 coding sequence is TGTGCCAGCAGTTTGTCTTATAACTATGGCTACACCTTC.

V gene TRBV7-2 combines with J gene TRBJ2-4; 10 bases align to TRBD1. Per the germline V gene, CDR1 is SGHTA and CDR2 is FQGNSA. The V segment lost 5 bases and the J segment 6 bases; nucleotides outside the gene matches: 4. The CDR3 extends over 14 amino acids. DNA for the CDR3: TGTGCCAGCAGCATACGGGACAGGGGAAACATTCAGTACTTC. It translates to CASSIRDRGNIQYF.

This clone has more than one count but fewer than ten. This chain links TRBV5-1 with TRBJ2-2, with D maybe TRBD2 (5 bases). From germline, CDR1 is SGHRS and CDR2 YFSETQ. V shed 5 bases and J shed 7 bases, with 12 bases lying between them. This CDR3 comprises 13 residues. The CDR3: CASSHGLRGELFF. The CDR3 DNA sequence: TGCGCCAGCAGTCATGGACTCCGCGGGGAGCTGTTTTTT.

The gene calls are TRBV12-3 or TRBV12-4 and TRBJ1-2; D gene ambiguous. The CDR3 consists of 13 residues. Trimming took off 6 bases at V and 6 bases at J, with 14 bases between the two ends. CDR3 DNA sequence: TGTGCCAGCAGACACCGGGATCTAGATGGCTACACCTTC. Encoded protein: CASRHRDLDGYTF.

This rearrangement joins TRBV4-1 to TRBJ2-2; the D gene is possibly TRBD2 (5 bases). Deletions cut 1 base from V and 2 bases from J, with 11 bases between. This CDR3 contains 16 residues. From germline, CDR1 is MGHRA and CDR2 YSYEKL. For the CDR3, the DNA is TGCGCCAGCAGCCAAGTCTCGGGGAGAAACACCGGGGAGCTGTTTTTT. It encodes CASSQVSGRNTGELFF.

The genes are TRBV5-4 and TRBJ2-5; 12 nucleotides match TRBD2. CDR1 and CDR2 from the germline V gene are SGHNT and YYREEE (reference sequence). This CDR3 comprises 17 residues. Trimming took 0 bases from V and 2 from J; bases not matched to a gene: 5. CDR3: CASSLAGTSGSQETQYF. In DNA, the CDR3 is TGTGCCAGCAGCTTGGCGGGGACTAGCGGGTCGCAAGAGACCCAGTACTTC.

This clone turned up a few times. This CDR3 is CASSQGVAQGAGELFF. The CDR3 nucleotides are TGCGCCAGCAGCCAAGGGGTAGCACAGGGGGCCGGGGAGCTGTTTTTT. The V and J genes are TRBV4-1 and TRBJ2-2; 8 positions agree with TRBD1. Trimming took 1 base from V and 6 from J; bases not matched to a gene: 7. The CDR3 consists of 16 residues. The germline V gene has CDR1 MGHRA and CDR2 YSYEKL.